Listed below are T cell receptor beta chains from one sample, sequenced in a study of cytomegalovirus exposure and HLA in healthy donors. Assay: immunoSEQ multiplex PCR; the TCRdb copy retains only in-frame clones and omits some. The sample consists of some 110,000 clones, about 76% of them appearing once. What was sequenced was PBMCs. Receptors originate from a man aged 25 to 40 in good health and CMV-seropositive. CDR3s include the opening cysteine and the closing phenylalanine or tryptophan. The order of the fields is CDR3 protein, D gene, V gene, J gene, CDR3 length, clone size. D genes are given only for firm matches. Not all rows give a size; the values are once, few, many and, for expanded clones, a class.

cdr3_aa: CASSPAIGANVLTF
d_call: -
v_call: TRBV4-1
j_call: TRBJ2-6
cdr3_length: 14
clone_size: -

cdr3_aa: CASSLAYEQYF
d_call: -
v_call: TRBV13
j_call: -
cdr3_length: 11
clone_size: -

cdr3_aa: CAIWDRATGELFF
d_call: TRBD1
v_call: TRBV6-6
j_call: TRBJ2-2
cdr3_length: 13
clone_size: -

cdr3_aa: CASSLVAGGVNEQFF
d_call: TRBD2
v_call: TRBV5-4
j_call: TRBJ2-1
cdr3_length: 15
clone_size: -

cdr3_aa: CASSFSGQGAGEQYF
d_call: TRBD1
v_call: TRBV28
j_call: TRBJ2-7
cdr3_length: 15
clone_size: -

cdr3_aa: CASSLQGGYTDTQYF
d_call: -
v_call: TRBV27
j_call: TRBJ2-3
cdr3_length: 15
clone_size: -

cdr3_aa: CASSIGDRIIPEAFF
d_call: TRBD1
v_call: TRBV19
j_call: TRBJ1-1
cdr3_length: 15
clone_size: few

cdr3_aa: CASSIAQGAGGYTF
d_call: TRBD1
v_call: TRBV19
j_call: TRBJ1-2
cdr3_length: 14
clone_size: -

cdr3_aa: CASSSLGQGRRETQYF
d_call: -
v_call: TRBV28
j_call: TRBJ2-5
cdr3_length: 16
clone_size: few

cdr3_aa: CASSAGTGGTEAFF
d_call: TRBD1
v_call: TRBV19
j_call: TRBJ1-1
cdr3_length: 14
clone_size: -

cdr3_aa: CASSPSGQTYNEQFF
d_call: TRBD1
v_call: TRBV5-1
j_call: TRBJ2-1
cdr3_length: 15
clone_size: once

cdr3_aa: CASSQSAGSCRNQPQHF
d_call: -
v_call: TRBV23-1
j_call: TRBJ1-5
cdr3_length: 17
clone_size: once

cdr3_aa: CASSFGRRAPNQPQHF
d_call: -
v_call: TRBV27
j_call: TRBJ1-5
cdr3_length: 16
clone_size: -

cdr3_aa: CASSLGDTHQETQYF
d_call: -
v_call: TRBV11-3
j_call: TRBJ2-5
cdr3_length: 15
clone_size: -

cdr3_aa: CASHSLGYGYTF
d_call: -
v_call: TRBV5-6
j_call: TRBJ1-2
cdr3_length: 12
clone_size: few

cdr3_aa: CSSSGTGTENYEQYF
d_call: TRBD1
v_call: TRBV7-9
j_call: TRBJ2-7
cdr3_length: 15
clone_size: -